The 13 T cell receptor beta chains reported below all come from one sample, sequenced in a study of blood T cell repertoires in COVID-19. Assay: immunoSEQ multiplex PCR; the TCRdb copy retains only in-frame clones and omits some. This table has tens of thousands of clones, over 60% appearing once. Sample: peripheral blood. The origin of the receptors is a woman aged 70-85 years with COVID-19, enrolled during active disease.

The chain employs TRBV5-8 and TRBJ1-5; D gene ambiguous. The CDR3 is 15 residues long. V lost 4 bases, J lost 2 bases, and 13 bases lay in between. The germline V gene has CDR1 SGHTS and CDR2 YDEGEE. CDR3 in amino acids: CASSRSDVRNQPQHF. The CDR3 bases are TGTGCCAGCAGCCGTAGCGACGTCCGCAATCAGCCCCAGCATTTT. Full variable domain (rest looked up from reference TRBV5-8 and TRBJ1-5): EAGVTQSPTHLIKTRGQQATLRCSPISGHTSVYWYQQALGLGLQFLLWYDEGEERNRGNFPPRFSGRQFPNYSSELNVNALELEDSALYLCASSRSDVRNQPQHFGDGTRLSIL.

The chain has TRBV11-1 and TRBJ2-6; possibly TRBD2 for D (5 bases). The CDR3 has 14 residues. Trimming removed 5 bases from V and 0 bases from J, with 5 bases in between. The germline CDR1 and CDR2 sequences are SGHAT and FQDESV (reference sequence). The CDR3: CASSRDSGANVLTF. The CDR3 DNA follows: TGTGCCAGCAGCCGGGACTCTGGGGCCAACGTCCTGACTTTC.

The chain recombines TRBV18 with TRBJ1-4; TRBD1 is a possible D gene (5 bases). Germline V gene data show CDR1 as KGHSH and CDR2 as LQKENI. This CDR3 spans 16 amino acids. V was trimmed by 6 bases and J by 2 bases, leaving 16 bases between them. The CDR3 sequence is CASSPRAGWTNEKLFF. The CDR3 nucleotides are TGTGCCAGCTCGCCCAGAGCAGGGTGGACTAATGAAAAACTGTTTTTT. The variable domain in full, with the rest retrieved from reference TRBV18 and TRBJ1-4, is NAGVMQNPRHLVRRRGQEARLRCSPMKGHSHVYWYRQLPEEGLKFMVYLQKENIIDESGMPKERFSAEFPKEGPSILRIQQVVRGDSAAYFCASSPRAGWTNEKLFFGSGTQLSVL.

V usage is TRBV18 and J usage is TRBJ1-5; D might be TRBD1 (6 bases). The V end lost 5 bases, the J end lost 6 bases, and 8 bases lay between the germline ends. The CDR3 runs to 12 residues. Germline CDR1 is KGHSH and CDR2 is LQKENI. CDR3 amino acids: CASSTGSQPQHF. In nucleotides, the CDR3 is TGTGCCAGCTCAACAGGGAGTCAGCCCCAGCATTTT. The whole variable domain, remainder taken from reference TRBV18 and TRBJ1-5, is NAGVMQNPRHLVRRRGQEARLRCSPMKGHSHVYWYRQLPEEGLKFMVYLQKENIIDESGMPKERFSAEFPKEGPSILRIQQVVRGDSAAYFCASSTGSQPQHFGDGTRLSIL.

This chain links TRBV11-3 with TRBJ1-4; D gene uncertain. This CDR3 has 14 amino acids. Trimming removed 1 base from V and 4 bases from J, with 7 bases in between. Germline-derived CDR1 and CDR2 are SGHNT and YENEEA. The CDR3 sequence is CASSLGADNEKLFF. DNA of the CDR3: TGTGCCAGCAGCTTAGGGGCAGATAATGAAAAACTGTTTTTT.

V usage is TRBV10-3 and J usage is TRBJ2-3; no clear D gene. V was cut by 4 bases and J by 6 bases, with 20 bases left in between. The CDR3 contains 16 residues. The germline V gene has CDR1 ENHRY and CDR2 SYGVKD. CDR3 nucleotide sequence: TGTGCCATCAGTGGCCGGCCGGAGAGTAGTAGTGATACGCAGTATTTT. Translation gives CAISGRPESSSDTQYF.

The CDR3 here is CASSFSGRGTGELFF. CDR3 DNA: TGCGCCAGCAGCTTTAGCGGGAGGGGCACCGGGGAGCTGTTTTTT. This rearrangement joins TRBV10-2 to TRBJ2-2; 11 bases map to TRBD2. Germline V gene data show CDR1 as WSHSY and CDR2 as SAAADI. The CDR3 contains 15 residues. V was clipped by 6 bases and J by 4 bases; unmatched bases: 4.

This chain uses TRBV5-1 with TRBJ1-1; D may be TRBD1 (5 bases). This CDR3 is built from 16 residues. Germline-derived CDR1 and CDR2 are SGHRS and YFSETQ. Trimming removed 0 bases at V and 3 bases at J, with 15 bases between. CDR3 protein: CASSLEGAPSHTEAFF. CDR3 in DNA: TGCGCCAGCAGCTTGGAAGGGGCGCCCTCCCACACTGAAGCTTTCTTT.

This clone was counted between two and nine times. The chain links TRBV6-5 to TRBJ1-2, with TRBD1 matching over 8 bases. Trimming cost V 7 bases and J 5 bases; bases outside gene matches: 6. The germline gives CDR1 MNHEY, CDR2 SVGAGI. This CDR3 spans 13 amino acids. The CDR3 is CASMAGGAYGYTF. DNA of the CDR3: TGTGCCAGCATGGCAGGGGGCGCTTATGGCTACACCTTC.

This rearrangement joins TRBV12-5 to TRBJ2-7; TRBD2 is a possible D gene (5 bases). The CDR3 consists of 13 residues. Trimming pared 1 base from V and 7 bases from J, leaving 11 bases between. CDR1 and CDR2 from the germline V gene are LGHNT and FRNRAP. The CDR3 DNA follows: TGTGCTAGTGGTTTGGCTATAAGAGGGGAGCAGTACTTC. This sequence encodes CASGLAIRGEQYF.

This clone was recorded a few times. The chain links TRBV19 to TRBJ2-1; the match to TRBD2 covers 12 bases. The germline V gene encodes CDR1 LNHDA and CDR2 SQIVND (reference sequence). Unmatched junction bases numbered 7, after V lost 6 bases and J lost 10 bases. CDR3 size: 14 residues. The CDR3 DNA reads TGTGCCAGTAGGTCACTAGCGGGAGGAGGGGAGCAGTTCTTC. Translated: CASRSLAGGGEQFF.

This clone was recorded once. The V gene is TRBV29-1, the J gene TRBJ2-7; 8 positions agree with TRBD1. The V and J ends lost 7 bases and 7 bases, in that order; junction bases with no gene match: 6. The CDR3 sequence is 11 residues long. Germline lookup yields CDR1 SQVTM and CDR2 ANQGSEA. The CDR3 sequence is CSGYRGYEQYV. CDR3 coding DNA: TGCAGCGGTTACAGGGGGTATGAGCAGTACGTC.

V gene TRBV25-1 combines with J gene TRBJ1-1; a weak D match, TRBD1 (5 bases). The CDR3 has 13 residues. From germline, CDR1 is MGHDK and CDR2 SYGVNS. With 5 bases removed from V and 8 bases from J, the gap between germline ends came to 15 bases. CDR3 residues: CASSSVGGREAFF. DNA of the CDR3: TGTGCCAGCAGTTCGGTGGGGGGACGGGAAGCTTTCTTT.